The 15 T cell receptor beta chains presented below share a single source sample, sequenced in a study of OX40 agonist ivuxolimab in advanced cancers. Library generation was performed with the immunoSEQ multiplex PCR assay. In TCRdb, the immuneACCESS table is reduced to in-frame sequences with V and J assigned. These tables do not hold every clone; where another copy was compared, an unresolved V gene accounts for under half, and the others remain unexplained. This sample comprises around 62,000 clones, 75% to 80% of them detected only once. The ten largest account for 1.6% of the sample. Material: CD4+ or CD8+ T cells sorted from blood, obtained in a trial of the OX40 agonist ivuxolimab. These receptors came from an adult with an advanced solid tumor such as melanoma, head and neck, liver or kidney cancer.

The genes are TRBV6-5 and TRBJ1-1, with 9 bases identical to TRBD1. The junction had 14 bases not matched to a gene; V was cut back by 4 bases and J by 11 bases. This CDR3 contains 15 residues. Germline CDR1 is MNHEY and CDR2 is SVGAGI. For the CDR3, the DNA is TGTGCCAGCAGTTCCGCTGGGACAGGGTTTCGGGGGGCTTTCTTT. Its translation is CASSSAGTGFRGAFF.

The chain combines TRBV2 with TRBJ2-7; the D is unclear. The length of the CDR3 is 13 residues. Deletions cut 2 bases from V and 5 bases from J, with 10 bases between. Per the germline V gene, CDR1 is SNHLY and CDR2 is FYNNEI. The chain's CDR3 is CASSEMTYNEQYF. The DNA for the CDR3 is TGTGCCAGCAGTGAAATGACTTACAACGAGCAGTACTTC.

This clone occurred once. J is TRBJ1-1 and V is TRBV18; D is unresolved. Germline V gene data show CDR1 as KGHSH and CDR2 as LQKENI. CDR3 length: 16 amino acids. V lost 2 bases, J lost 2 bases, and 15 bases lay in between. The CDR3 loop reads CASSPWSRSTNTEAFF. DNA of the CDR3: TGTGCCAGCTCACCATGGTCTAGGTCTACTAACACTGAAGCTTTCTTT.

V usage is TRBV5-5 and J usage is TRBJ1-6; D is unresolved. The germline gives CDR1 SGHKS, CDR2 YYEKEE (reference sequence). This CDR3 comprises 15 residues. Trimming removed 2 bases from V and 0 bases from J, with 6 bases in between. The CDR3 DNA reads TGTGCCAGCAGCTTATCGATCTCCTATAATTCACCCCTCCACTTT. Translated: CASSLSISYNSPLHF.

This clone was detected a few times. The chain joins TRBV7-9 to TRBJ1-5; a weak D match, TRBD1 (6 bases). The length of the CDR3 is 15 residues. Germline values: CDR1 SEHNR, CDR2 FQNEAQ (reference sequence). V lost 4 bases and J lost 6, with 16 bases in between. CDR3 residues: CASSSRDTRGQPQHF. The CDR3 DNA reads as TGTGCCAGCAGCTCCCGGGACACCCGAGGTCAGCCCCAGCATTTT.

This chain connects TRBV28 to TRBJ2-7; D may be TRBD2 (6 bases). CDR3 length: 15 residues. The germline gives CDR1 MDHEN, CDR2 SYDVKM. V lost 6 bases and J lost 3, with 18 bases in between. CDR3: CASSITGLAFYEQYF. CDR3 coding DNA: TGTGCCAGCAGCATTACGGGGCTAGCGTTCTACGAGCAGTACTTC.

The chain uses TRBV18 and TRBJ1-1; no clear D gene. Germline V CDR1 and CDR2: KGHSH, LQKENI. The CDR3 is 15 residues long. Trimming pared 1 base from V and 1 base from J, leaving 10 bases between. For the CDR3, the DNA is TGTGCCAGCTCACCACGTGGGGATACGAACACTGAAGCTTTCTTT. This encodes CASSPRGDTNTEAFF.

The chain links TRBV7-8 to TRBJ2-1; 12 bases line up with TRBD2. The CDR3 length is 17 residues. Germline V lookup: CDR1 SGHVS, CDR2 FQNEAQ. V was clipped by 5 bases and J by 0 bases; unmatched bases: 5. As DNA, the CDR3 is TGTGCCAGCAGCCCTAGCGGGGGGGGCTCCTCCTACAATGAGCAGTTCTTC. Protein sequence: CASSPSGGGSSYNEQFF.

The gene calls are TRBV7-8 and TRBJ2-1, with D uncertain. Trimming cost V 1 base and J 0 bases, with 7 bases left between them. CDR1 and CDR2 from the germline V gene are SGHVS and FQNEAQ. CDR3 length: 15 residues. DNA for the CDR3: TGTGCCAGCAGCTTAGTGGGCCCCTCCTACAATGAGCAGTTCTTC. It is translated as CASSLVGPSYNEQFF.

The chain combines TRBV14 with TRBJ2-1; 12 bases agree with TRBD2. CDR1 is SGHDN, CDR2 FVKESK, per germline. V was pared by 0 bases and J by 5 bases, with 8 bases of the junction left unmatched. CDR3 size: 18 residues. CDR3 sequence (DNA): TGTGCCAGCAGCCAAGATGTACTAGCGGGAGGTAGGGACAATGAGCAGTTCTTC. As protein: CASSQDVLAGGRDNEQFF.

The genes are TRBV9 and TRBJ1-2; D might be TRBD1 (5 bases). Germline V gene data show CDR1 as SGDLS and CDR2 as YYNGEE. The V end lost 0 bases, the J end lost 3 bases, and 12 bases lay between the germline ends. The CDR3 covers 15 residues. CDR3 nucleotide sequence: TGTGCCAGCAGCGTAGGGTCCCGGGGGGACTATGGCTACACCTTC. It specifies CASSVGSRGDYGYTF.

This sequence joins TRBV11-3 and TRBJ1-2; the D is unclear. The CDR3 is 15 amino acids. Trimming shortened V by 4 bases and J by 3 bases, and 15 bases separated the two germline ends. Germline V lookup: CDR1 SGHNT, CDR2 YENEEA. The CDR3 region is CASSYGGIGDYGYTF. The CDR3 DNA sequence: TGTGCCAGCAGCTACGGAGGTATAGGCGACTATGGCTACACCTTC.

In this sample, this clone turned up a few times. The gene calls are TRBV21-1 and TRBJ1-2; the DNA was not compared with TRBD1, the D call given in the table. TRBV21-1 is a known pseudogene. The CDR3 has 15 amino acids. The CDR3 protein is CASSMGWTVLSGYTF. For the CDR3, the DNA is TGTGCCAGCAGCATGGGGTGGACAGTCCTATCTGGCTACACCTTC.

This chain connects TRBV10-3 to TRBJ1-5, with 7 bases lining up with TRBD1. J lost 6 bases, V lost 3 bases, and 2 bases had no gene match. The CDR3 loop spans 13 amino acids. Germline V gene lookup returns CDR1 ENHRY and CDR2 SYGVKD. The CDR3 bases are TGTGCCATCAGTGAAGGGGGCGGTCAGCCCCAGCATTTT. Translated, it gives CAISEGGGQPQHF.

V is TRBV25-1 and J is TRBJ2-3; 14 bases fit TRBD2. Looked up from germline, CDR1 is MGHDK and CDR2 is SYGVNS. J lost 4 bases, V lost 5 bases, and 11 bases had no gene match. The CDR3 length is 18 residues. CDR3 in DNA: TGTGCCAGCAGTCCCACGGGACTAGCGGGAGTAGGCGCAGATACGCAGTATTTT. Protein product: CASSPTGLAGVGADTQYF.